The entry that follows covers one T cell receptor (beta chain) sequence. TCRdb's table, derived via immunoSEQ multiplex PCR, lists solely in-frame clones and lacks some. The table has about 24,000 clones, 86% seen once; the top ten hold around 5.2%. This CDR3 is 13 amino acids long. Trimming left V 6 bases short and J 6 bases short, with 14 bases between. Germline CDR1 SNHLY, CDR2 FYNNEI. Ipilimumab, 1 mg/kg, started 14 to 28 days after autologous transplant. The source of the sample is a study of ipilimumab plus nivolumab after autologous stem cell transplantation. Whole-study context: Typical patient got roughly five ipilimumab doses and under 10 nivolumab doses (median). The DLBCL cohort had primary refractory and relapsed disease, with 18-month progression-free survival of around 88% and 27%.

Sequenced material: PBMCs, taken in a trial of ipilimumab plus nivolumab as post-transplant consolidation. The receptor's source is a male donor with diffuse large B-cell lymphoma. This chain links TRBV2 with TRBJ1-2; D not certain. The CDR3 loop is CASSQRGIDGYTF. CDR3 in DNA: TGTGCCAGCAGCCAACGGGGAATCGATGGCTACACCTTC.